The 25 T cell receptor beta chains reported below all come from one sample, sequenced in a study of post-analysis software for immune sequencing data. Study-wide findings and caveats: TRBV5-6, TRBV5-1 and TRBV20-1 belonged to a set of roughly five TRBV segments that were more frequent in patients than controls.

These receptors have no identified antigens. Incorporated into the TCR beta cDNA libraries were unique molecular identifiers, which served to reduce PCR and sequencing biases. TCRdb re-derived calls from the PCR reads in MiXCR, one entry per CDR3 protein. The sample consists of hundreds of thousands of distinct CDR3 sequences, roughly three fifths of them appearing once. The sequenced material came from blood. The receptor source for this set is a girl between 2 and 10 years old with multiple sclerosis.

This clonotype has a handful of counts. V usage is TRBV9 and J usage is TRBJ2-5; 10 bases agree with TRBD1. The CDR3 runs 19 residues. J lost 0 bases, V lost 4 bases, and 15 bases had no gene match. The germline CDR1 and CDR2 sequences are SGDLS and YYNGEE. This chain's CDR3 is CASSPTRTGGIAHQETQYF. CDR3 DNA sequence: TGTGCCAGCAGCCCAACCCGGACAGGGGGTATCGCCCACCAAGAGACCCAGTACTTC.

The genes are TRBV5-1 and TRBJ2-1; TRBD1 might be the D (6 bases). The CDR3 length is 13 residues. Germline assignment: CDR1 SGHRS and CDR2 YFSETQ. Trimming pared 2 bases from V and 8 bases from J, leaving 11 bases between. The CDR3 spells CASSFQAGDEQFF. CDR3 nucleotide sequence: TGCGCCAGCAGCTTCCAAGCAGGGGATGAGCAGTTCTTC.

The chain is built from TRBV2 and TRBJ2-4, with a possible D match to TRBD2 (7 bases). The end of the DNA is better explained by TRBJ2-7, so the J call may be wrong. The CDR3 runs 13 residues. CDR1 is SNHLY, CDR2 FYNNEI, per germline. The CDR3: CASIRGTNYEQYF. The CDR3 DNA follows: TGTGCCAGCATTAGGGGGACTAACTACGAGCAGTACTTC.

This clonotype was seen just once. This chain connects TRBV12-3 or TRBV12-4 to TRBJ1-2; D gene ambiguous. The CDR3 is made up of 13 amino acids. The ends were cut back, 8 bases at V and 5 bases at J, with 15 bases in the middle. The CDR3 sequence is CASLTGFPYGYTF. In DNA, the CDR3 is TGTGCCAGCCTTACTGGGTTTCCTTATGGCTACACCTTC.

The V gene is TRBV6-4, the J gene TRBJ2-1; 10 positions agree with TRBD2. Trimming at V came to 2 bases and at J to 6 bases, leaving 1 base not matched to a gene. Germline CDR1 MRHNA, CDR2 SNTAGT. This CDR3 has 14 residues. The DNA of the CDR3 is TGTGCCAGCAGTGACCTAGCGGGGGTCAATGAGCAGTTCTTC. Its protein is CASSDLAGVNEQFF.

This chain links TRBV29-1 with TRBJ1-2; TRBD1 matches 7 bases. V lost 4 bases, J lost 3 bases, and 14 bases stayed unmatched. This CDR3 spans 16 amino acids. CDR1 SQVTM and CDR2 ANQGSEA come from the germline V gene. CDR3 coding DNA: TGCAGCGTTGTTCCCCGGGACAGACGGCGGGACTATGGCTACACCTTC. It is translated as CSVVPRDRRRDYGYTF.

This sequence joins TRBV28 and TRBJ2-7; possibly TRBD1 or TRBD2 for D (5 bases each). Germline CDR1 reads MDHEN; CDR2 reads SYDVKM. Trimming shortened V by 3 bases and J by 5 bases, and 17 bases separated the two germline ends. The CDR3 covers 15 residues. The CDR3 DNA reads as TGTGCCAGCAGTTTGGGTGGCAGGGAGATCCACGAGCAGTACTTC. Protein sequence: CASSLGGREIHEQYF.

To note about this clonotype: One junction end disagrees with the germline gene, perhaps due to a read error. The chain joins TRBV27 to TRBJ2-5; 9 bases agree with TRBD2. The germline V gene encodes CDR1 MNHEY and CDR2 SMNVEV (reference sequence). This CDR3 is built from 15 residues. The CDR3 sequence is CASSFGGPSGVEQYF. CDR3 nucleotide sequence: TGCGCCAGCAGTTTTGGAGGGCCTAGCGGGGTTGAGCAGTACTTC.

Details on this clonotype: A junction boundary mismatches the germline segment, possibly from a read error. The V call is TRBV3-1, the J call TRBJ2-1, with 7 bases aligning to TRBD2. CDR1 LGHDT and CDR2 YNNKEL come from the germline V gene (reference sequence). This CDR3 is built from 15 residues. The CDR3 region has the DNA TGTGTCAGCTCCGAGCGGGATCCTATGTTGGATGAGCAGTTCTTC. It encodes CVSSERDPMLDEQFF.

J is TRBJ1-1 and V is TRBV29-1; TRBD1 is a possible D gene (5 bases). The CDR3 contains 12 residues. Germline values: CDR1 SQVTM, CDR2 ANQGSEA. Trimming left V 7 bases short and J 4 bases short, with 13 bases between. The CDR3 DNA reads as TGCAGCGCTGGTGGTGGGGCCACTGAAGCTTTCTTT. Protein sequence: CSAGGGATEAFF.

A note on this clonotype: At one of its ends the junction is not consistent with the germline gene, which may arise from a read error. The genes are TRBV28 and TRBJ2-1, with 13 bases fitting TRBD2. The CDR3 has 18 residues. Germline-derived CDR1 and CDR2 are MDHEN and SYDVKM. CDR3 nucleotides: TGTGCCAGCCACCCCCCATTCGGACTAGCGGGAGCCTACAATGGGCAGTTCTTC. Its translation: CASHPPFGLAGAYNGQFF.

This clonotype was counted a single time. This chain joins TRBV7-2 and TRBJ1-2, with 9 nucleotides matching TRBD1. The CDR3 runs to 13 residues. The V gene end was trimmed by 1 base and the J gene end by 12 bases; junction bases not matched to a gene: 6. Germline assignment: CDR1 SGHTA and CDR2 FQGNSA. CDR3 region: CASSLVFGDRDTF. The CDR3 coding sequence is TGTGCCAGCAGCTTAGTATTCGGGGACAGGGACACCTTC.

For this clonotype: The junction and the germline gene differ at one end; a read error may be behind it. V is TRBV12-3 or TRBV12-4 and J is TRBJ1-1, with D possibly being TRBD1 (6 bases). This CDR3 contains 13 residues. The CDR3 protein is CASSRNDRFETFF. The CDR3 DNA reads TGTGCCAGCAGCCGCAACGACAGGTTTGAAACTTTCTTT.

The gene calls are TRBV6-5 and TRBJ2-2, with TRBD2 as a possible D gene (5 bases). V lost 4 bases and J 5 bases, leaving 14 bases between the germline ends. The CDR3 totals 15 residues. Per germline, CDR1 MNHEY and CDR2 SVGAGI. In DNA form, the CDR3 reads TGTGCCAGCAGTTCTACAGAGGGCTGGACCGGGGAGCTGTTTTTT. Amino acid sequence: CASSSTEGWTGELFF.

V usage is TRBV6-1 and J usage is TRBJ2-3; TRBD1 aligns across 7 bases. The trim removed 6 bases at V and 0 bases at J, leaving 12 bases unmatched. The CDR3 is 17 amino acids. In germline, CDR1 is MNHNS, CDR2 SASEGT. In DNA form, the CDR3 reads TGTGCCAGCAGGACCGGGACAGCAATCTCTAGCACAGATACGCAGTATTTT. As protein: CASRTGTAISSTDTQYF.

This clonotype is a singleton in its sample. Here the CDR3 DNA reads TGTGCCAGCAGCAAGGGACAGGCAACTACCTACGAGCAGTACTTC. Translated, it gives CASSKGQATTYEQYF. This chain joins TRBV9 and TRBJ2-7; 8 bases match TRBD1. Germline CDR1 and CDR2: SGDLS and YYNGEE. The CDR3 has 15 residues. With 4 bases clipped from V and 2 bases from J, the junction kept 8 bases outside the gene matches.

In this sample, this clonotype turned up a few times. This chain links TRBV20-1 with TRBJ2-7; possibly TRBD1 for D (6 bases). V gave up 5 bases and J gave up 1 base, with 12 bases separating them. In germline, CDR1 is DFQATT, CDR2 SNEGSKA (reference sequence). CDR3 length: 13 residues. For the CDR3, the DNA is TGCAGTGCTCTACCGGACAGTTCCTACGAGCAGTACTTC. The encoded protein is CSALPDSSYEQYF.

The rearrangement links TRBV2 to TRBJ1-2, with D perhaps TRBD1 (6 bases). The length of the CDR3 is 14 residues. Trimming stripped 10 bases from V and 0 bases from J, with 15 bases between. CDR1 and CDR2 (germline): SNHLY, FYNNEI. The CDR3, as DNA: TGTGCCACCGATGAGGGGGGGCCTAACTATGGCTACACCTTC. Its protein is CATDEGGPNYGYTF.

As DNA, the CDR3 is TGTGCCAGCAGTTACTCTGGACTAGCGGGGGGTGAGCAGTTCTTC. This codes for CASSYSGLAGGEQFF. The V and J genes are TRBV6-2 or TRBV6-3 and TRBJ2-1; 14 nucleotides agree with TRBD2. J gave up 9 bases and V 0 bases, and 1 base lay outside the gene matches. CDR3 length: 15 amino acids. Germline lookup yields CDR1 MNHEY and CDR2 SVGEGT.

J is TRBJ1-2 and V is TRBV3-1, with D maybe TRBD1 (5 bases). The CDR3 is 16 amino acids. Looked up from germline, CDR1 is LGHDT and CDR2 is YNNKEL (reference sequence). The ends were cut back, 7 bases at V and 4 bases at J, with 22 bases in the middle. The DNA of the CDR3 is TGTGCCAGCACCGACAGCGGGATAGCAGGACGCTATGGCTACACCTTC. As protein: CASTDSGIAGRYGYTF.

The rearrangement joins TRBV28 to TRBJ1-4; no definite D call. V lost 3 bases to trimming and J lost 5 bases, with 16 bases between them. The CDR3 has 16 amino acids. Germline V gives CDR1 MDHEN, CDR2 SYDVKM. CDR3 in DNA: TGTGCCAGCAGTTTTGTTGGTCCCGGTCGGAATGAAAAACTGTTTTTT. This encodes CASSFVGPGRNEKLFF.

This clonotype showed up just a few times. The chain employs TRBV29-1 and TRBJ2-5, with 8 bases that match TRBD1. J was trimmed by 2 bases and V by 7 bases; bases with no gene match: 3. The CDR3 is made up of 12 amino acids. CDR1 is SQVTM, CDR2 ANQGSEA, per germline. The CDR3 loop reads CSGRQGQETQYF. The CDR3 DNA sequence: TGCAGCGGACGACAGGGGCAAGAGACCCAGTACTTC.

This clonotype showed up just a few times. The rearrangement links TRBV10-2 to TRBJ1-5; TRBD1 matches 8 bases. Germline lookup yields CDR1 WSHSY and CDR2 SAAADI. With V trimmed by 6 bases and J by 2 bases, 6 bases remained unmatched. There are 15 residues in the CDR3. This CDR3 is CASRDREGGNQPQHF. The CDR3 DNA sequence: TGCGCCAGCAGGGACAGGGAGGGGGGCAATCAGCCCCAGCATTTT.

The V gene is TRBV11-2, the J gene TRBJ2-3, with 8 bases that match TRBD2. CDR3 length: 15 residues. The V segment lost 1 base and the J segment 4 bases; nucleotides outside the gene matches: 4. The germline V gene encodes CDR1 SGHAT and CDR2 FQNNGV. The CDR3 nucleotides read TGTGCCAGCAGCTTAGGCGGGGGGCTCCCAGATACGCAGTATTTT. Translating gives CASSLGGGLPDTQYF.

The rearrangement joins TRBV10-3 to TRBJ2-2, with D uncertain. Deletions cut 0 bases from V and 6 bases from J, with 8 bases between. The CDR3 spans 14 residues. Germline lookup yields CDR1 ENHRY and CDR2 SYGVKD. For the CDR3, the DNA is TGTGCCATCAGTGAGTCCTTGGGTGCCGGGGAGCTGTTTTTT. Amino acid sequence: CAISESLGAGELFF.